The T cell receptor beta chain under discussion was sequenced for a study of molecular identifiers for immune sequencing clone quantification. Comments on this clonotype: Given a much more abundant clone one base away, this may be a read error.

V lost 6 bases, J lost 0 bases, and 15 bases lay in between. Germline values: CDR1 DFQATT, CDR2 SNEGSKA (reference sequence). The CDR3 length is 14 residues. TCRdb reanalysed the PCR reads using MiXCR and keeps one entry per CDR3 protein. Here the sample spans around 82,000 distinct CDR3 sequences, 15% to 20% being singletons. This receptor was identified in a human donor in good health. Some libraries in this study had Jurkat cell RNA spiked in. Sequencing was done on a sample of naive CD8+ T cells from blood, with Jurkat cell RNA spiked in. As for subset: FACS-sorted CD8+CD4-CCR7+CD45RA+ naive T cells. The chain carries TRBV20-1 and TRBJ2-7, with D possibly being TRBD2 (7 bases). The CDR3 region is CSATGGGSSYEQYF. The CDR3 DNA is TGCAGTGCCACGGGGGGCGGGTCCTCCTACGAGCAGTACTTC.